This TCR beta chain stems from a study of CD8 T cells in ankylosing spondylitis. Study-wide points: Reports say disease-linked clones showed up significantly more in matched ankylosing spondylitis synovial fluid. Seemingly distinctive of ankylosing spondylitis blood was a TCR beta motif formed by eight highly homologous variants.

This CDR3 spans 15 amino acids. The V end lost 6 bases, the J end lost 6 bases, and 18 bases lay between the germline ends. This clonotype was detected a few times. Its antigen remains unidentified. Molecular-barcoded quantitative 5'-RACE produced these TCR beta libraries. TCRdb fed the 5' RACE reads into MiXCR, producing one record per CDR3 protein. The table has roughly 60,000 distinct CDR3 sequences, 6.2% seen once. This receptor was obtained from a male donor with ankylosing spondylitis. Sequenced material: synovial fluid, either unsorted or a sorted T cell fraction (not recorded which). The chain is built from TRBV12-3 or TRBV12-4 and TRBJ2-1; D is perhaps TRBD2 (5 bases). The CDR3 loop reads CASSQPRGTGNEQFF. The CDR3 DNA sequence: TGTGCCAGCAGCCAGCCACGGGGTACTGGCAATGAGCAGTTCTTC.